The rows below give T cell receptor beta chains drawn from one sample of a study of T-cell memory formation after mild COVID-19. TCRdb independently ran MiXCR on the 5' RACE reads; one entry per CDR3 protein. Of under 300,000 distinct CDR3 sequences listed, over 9% were seen once; the top ten hold roughly a fifth. Sample: PBMCs or a T cell subset sorted from them (not recorded which). Source of these receptors: a man aged 18 to 30 who had mild COVID-19 (a few samples of this study predate the infection). Cell type and time point are not known. Both conserved end residues are part of each CDR3. The D gene is left open where the match is weak. Not all rows give a size; the values are once, few, many and, for expanded clones, a class.

V: TRBV6-5
D: NA
size: few
J: TRBJ1-2
CDR3: CARKARWSSGYTF
DNA: TGTGCCCGCAAGGCGCGGTGGTCCTCTGGCTACACCTTC

V: TRBV4-3
D: NA
size: many
J: TRBJ1-6
CDR3: CASSQEGIVANSPLHF
DNA: TGCGCCAGCAGCCAAGAGGGTATAGTAGCTAATTCACCCCTCCACTTT

V: TRBV11-2
D: TRBD1
size: many
J: TRBJ2-7
CDR3: CASSFGQGGQYF
DNA: TGTGCCAGCAGCTTCGGACAGGGCGGGCAGTACTTC

V: TRBV6-5
D: TRBD2
size: many
J: TRBJ2-3
CDR3: CASSSVGLVDTQYF
DNA: TGTGCCAGCAGTTCCGTCGGACTAGTGGATACGCAGTATTTT

V: TRBV20-1
D: NA
size: many
J: TRBJ1-4
CDR3: CSAHDSGDEKLFF
DNA: TGCAGTGCACATGACAGTGGGGATGAAAAACTGTTTTTT

V: TRBV6-5
D: TRBD1
size: few
J: TRBJ2-1
CDR3: CASSRQGSTNEQFF
DNA: TGTGCCAGCAGTCGACAGGGATCTACGAATGAGCAGTTCTTC

V: TRBV5-1
D: NA
size: few
J: TRBJ1-2
CDR3: CASSRDHGTHYGYTF
DNA: TGCGCCAGCAGCAGAGACCACGGGACTCACTATGGCTACACCTTC

V: TRBV7-2
D: TRBD1
size: NA
J: TRBJ1-3
CDR3: CASSRSGQGGNTIYF
DNA: TGTGCCAGCAGCCGGTCGGGACAGGGTGGAAACACCATATATTTT

V: TRBV5-1
D: NA
size: NA
J: TRBJ2-1
CDR3: CASRRDSLYNEQFF
DNA: TGCGCCAGTAGAAGGGACTCACTCTACAATGAGCAGTTCTTC

V: TRBV5-4
D: NA
size: NA
J: TRBJ2-1
CDR3: CASSLSLDAYNEQFF
DNA: TGTGCCAGCAGCTTGTCTCTAGACGCCTACAATGAGCAGTTCTTC